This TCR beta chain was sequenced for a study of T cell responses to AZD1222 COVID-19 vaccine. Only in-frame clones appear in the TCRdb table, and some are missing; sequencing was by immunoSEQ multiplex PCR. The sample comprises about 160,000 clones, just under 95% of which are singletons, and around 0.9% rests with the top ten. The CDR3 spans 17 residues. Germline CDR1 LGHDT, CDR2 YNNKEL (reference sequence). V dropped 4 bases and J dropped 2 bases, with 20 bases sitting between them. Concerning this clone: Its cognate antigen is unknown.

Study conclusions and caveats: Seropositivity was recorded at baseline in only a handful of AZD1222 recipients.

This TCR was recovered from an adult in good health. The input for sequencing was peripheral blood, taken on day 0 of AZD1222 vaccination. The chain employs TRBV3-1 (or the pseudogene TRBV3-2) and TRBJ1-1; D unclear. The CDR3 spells CASSPHGSGQINTEAFF. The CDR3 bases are TGTGCCAGCAGCCCACATGGGTCCGGGCAGATCAACACTGAAGCTTTCTTT.